This paragraph covers one T cell receptor (beta chain) sequence. The CDR3 is 16 residues long. Germline CDR1 SGDLS, CDR2 YYNGEE. The V segment lost 2 bases and the J segment 6 bases; nucleotides outside the gene matches: 7. This table comes from immunoSEQ multiplex PCR, and its TCRdb copy is limited to in-frame clones, with some not included. The table lists about 260,000 clones, about 85% of them singletons, with 4% in the top ten. This specimen comes from a study of blood T cell repertoires in COVID-19. The chain couples TRBV9 to TRBJ2-1; 11 bases map to TRBD2. This TCR derives from a man in his sixties who had recovered from COVID-19. The material sequenced was peripheral blood. This chain's CDR3 is CASSVIAGGIGNEQFF. The CDR3 DNA sequence: TGTGCCAGCAGCGTTATAGCGGGGGGGATAGGCAATGAGCAGTTCTTC.